This T cell receptor (beta chain) was profiled in a study of blood T cells in healthy people across ages. Donors ranged from roughly 6 to 100 years old and were healthy Caucasians in Russia. Germline-derived CDR1 and CDR2 are SEHNR and FQNEAQ (reference sequence). The CDR3 covers 14 residues. Trimming cost V 0 bases and J 8 bases, with 13 bases left between them. The study, taken as a whole, reports: Per-million-T-cell TCR beta diversity fell roughly linearly with age. Diversity of TCR beta correlated strongly with naive T cell percentage.

On this clonotype itself: Antigen unknown.

A J-beta primer mix and a sample-barcoded 5' primer were used in a second PCR of roughly 6 to 11 cycles. A template-switch adaptor with 12 random nucleotides tagged each cDNA molecule. Each CDR3 protein gets one entry after TCRdb re-called the 5' RACE reads with MiXCR. Seen here are approximately 690,000 distinct CDR3 sequences, approximately 59% observed once, and the top ten hold 30% to 40%. The genes are TRBV7-9 and TRBJ1-2; D not certain. The clonotype was recovered from a man aged 60 to 69 in good health. The source material was blood. CDR3: CASSLALLREGYTF. CDR3 DNA sequence: TGTGCCAGCAGCTTAGCTCTTTTGAGGGAAGGCTACACCTTC.